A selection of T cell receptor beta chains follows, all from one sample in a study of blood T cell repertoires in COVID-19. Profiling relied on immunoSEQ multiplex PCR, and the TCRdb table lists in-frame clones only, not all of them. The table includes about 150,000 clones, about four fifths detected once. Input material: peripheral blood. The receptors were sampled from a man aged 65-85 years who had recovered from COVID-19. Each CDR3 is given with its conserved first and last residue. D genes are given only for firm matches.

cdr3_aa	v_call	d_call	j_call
CASGLNQPQHF	TRBV12-5	-	TRBJ1-5
CASSPGGTNTGELFF	TRBV5-4	-	TRBJ2-2
CASSVISGGDNEQFF	TRBV9	TRBD2	TRBJ2-1
CASSLAQGHYGYTF	TRBV7-2	-	TRBJ1-2
CASSYSGTGIGEKLFF	TRBV6-5	-	TRBJ1-4
CASSDQSGSWNEQFF	TRBV2	TRBD2	TRBJ2-1
CASSRGAGGGRPQHF	TRBV19	-	TRBJ1-5
CASSYLQGARSPLHF	TRBV6-5	TRBD1	TRBJ1-6
CASSLQEPDYEQYF	TRBV5-1	-	TRBJ2-7
CAWSVSGTGGRRGEKLFF	TRBV30	TRBD1	TRBJ1-4
CASRELESGELFF	TRBV5-8	-	TRBJ2-2
CASSLARASLEQYF	TRBV7-2	-	TRBJ2-7
CASRYGTSGDTQYF	TRBV19	TRBD2	TRBJ2-3
CASSRSGRLLGEETQYF	TRBV11-3	TRBD2	TRBJ2-5
CASSQESVVLLGKNIQYF	TRBV3-1/TRBV3-2	-	TRBJ2-4
CAIGTSVDVEQFF	TRBV11-2	TRBD2	TRBJ2-1
CASSSQGATYTEAFF	TRBV6-5	TRBD1	TRBJ1-1
CASSIGASAHNEQFF	TRBV19	-	TRBJ2-1
CASIAYSGSVYNEQFF	TRBV5-6	TRBD2	TRBJ2-1
CASSLSSGRTPGELFF	TRBV7-9	TRBD2	TRBJ2-2
CASSLASGTGDRNEQFF	TRBV11-3	TRBD1	TRBJ2-1
CASRGLAGGIEQFF	TRBV2	TRBD2	TRBJ2-1
CASSVGLAARTDTQYF	TRBV9	TRBD2	TRBJ2-3
CASSVLAGVYNEQFF	TRBV19	TRBD2	TRBJ2-1
CASSLGGRAYEQYF	TRBV11-2	-	TRBJ2-7
CASSQQGTSGNTIYF	TRBV28	TRBD1	TRBJ1-3
CATSGYGANVLTF	TRBV12-3/TRBV12-4	-	TRBJ2-6
CASSQGPPVPIASGRVYEQYF	TRBV4-1	TRBD2	TRBJ2-7
CASSQVDSAVSNQPQHF	TRBV4-1	-	TRBJ1-5
CASSHLTSGEETQYF	TRBV4-1	TRBD2	TRBJ2-5
CASSLAPRGRYTGELFF	TRBV7-8	TRBD1	TRBJ2-2